This is a list of T cell receptor beta chains from one sample in a study of T cell responses to AZD1222 COVID-19 vaccine. Data came from immunoSEQ multiplex PCR; TCRdb stores just in-frame clones and leaves some out. The data contain roughly 200,000 clones, 90% to 95% of them singletons. The starting material was peripheral blood, obtained 28 days after the second dose of the MenACWY control vaccine. Receptors were obtained from an adult who received the MenACWY meningococcal vaccine as a control. Each CDR3 is given with its conserved first and last residue. Fields, in order: J gene, clone size, D gene, V gene, CDR3 DNA, CDR3 protein. A D gene is named only where the DNA matches it firmly. Rows may omit the clone size; those that give it use once, few, many or a size class.

j_gene: TRBJ2-5; abundance: -; d_gene: TRBD1; v_gene: TRBV6-5; CDR3nt: TGTGCCAGCAGTTACGCCGGGACAGGGCGAGAGACCCAGTACTTC; CDR3aa: CASSYAGTGRETQYF
j_gene: TRBJ2-1; abundance: -; d_gene: -; v_gene: TRBV21-1; CDR3nt: TGTGCCAGCAGCAAAGCCGGGACAGGGGCCACCTACAATGAGCAGTTCTTC; CDR3aa: CASSKAGTGATYNEQFF
j_gene: TRBJ2-2; abundance: -; d_gene: TRBD2; v_gene: TRBV7-3; CDR3nt: TGTGCCAGCAGCTTACGACTAGCGGGGAACACCGGGGAGCTGTTTTTT; CDR3aa: CASSLRLAGNTGELFF
j_gene: TRBJ2-3; abundance: -; d_gene: -; v_gene: TRBV5-6; CDR3nt: TGTGCCAGCAGGCCCAACCCCACAGATACGCAGTATTTT; CDR3aa: CASRPNPTDTQYF
j_gene: TRBJ2-5; abundance: -; d_gene: -; v_gene: TRBV9; CDR3nt: TGTGCCAGCAGCGTAGCCCCAGACAGTGCCCTTCGAGAGACCCAGTACTTC; CDR3aa: CASSVAPDSALRETQYF
j_gene: TRBJ2-5; abundance: -; d_gene: -; v_gene: TRBV11-2; CDR3nt: TGTGCCAGCAGCAACTTGGGCCAAGAGACCCAGTACTTC; CDR3aa: CASSNLGQETQYF
j_gene: TRBJ1-2; abundance: -; d_gene: TRBD1; v_gene: TRBV6-1; CDR3nt: TGTGCCAGCAGTGCGTCGATGGACAGGGGCGTGATGTATGGCTACACCTTC; CDR3aa: CASSASMDRGVMYGYTF
j_gene: TRBJ2-2; abundance: -; d_gene: TRBD1; v_gene: TRBV6-2/TRBV6-3; CDR3nt: TGTGCCAGCAGTTCTACAGGGGGTTCAACCGGGGAGCTGTTTTTT; CDR3aa: CASSSTGGSTGELFF
j_gene: TRBJ2-7; abundance: -; d_gene: -; v_gene: TRBV7-2; CDR3nt: TGTGCCAGCAGCTTAGTATTTAGCGGAGGGCCCTACGAGCAGTACTTC; CDR3aa: CASSLVFSGGPYEQYF
j_gene: TRBJ1-2; abundance: -; d_gene: -; v_gene: TRBV10-3; CDR3nt: TGTGCCATCAGTGAGTCGGCGACGAAAAATGGCTACACCTTC; CDR3aa: CAISESATKNGYTF
j_gene: TRBJ1-5; abundance: once; d_gene: -; v_gene: TRBV6-1; CDR3nt: TGTGCCAGCAGTGAACGCGCGGGGGCCCTCGAGCCCCAGCATTTT; CDR3aa: CASSERAGALEPQHF
j_gene: TRBJ2-7; abundance: -; d_gene: TRBD1; v_gene: TRBV19; CDR3nt: TGTGCCAGTAGTATACGCGTAGGGGGCGCGGACGAGCAGTACTTC; CDR3aa: CASSIRVGGADEQYF
j_gene: TRBJ1-1; abundance: few; d_gene: -; v_gene: TRBV2; CDR3nt: TGTGCCAGCAGACCCGGGGGGCACACTGAAGCTTTCTTT; CDR3aa: CASRPGGHTEAFF
j_gene: TRBJ2-1; abundance: -; d_gene: -; v_gene: TRBV13; CDR3nt: TGTGCCAGCAAGAGGGTCGGACACAATGAGCAGTTCTTC; CDR3aa: CASKRVGHNEQFF
j_gene: TRBJ1-5; abundance: -; d_gene: TRBD1; v_gene: TRBV6-5; CDR3nt: TGTGCCAGTAAGGGACAGAGCAATCAGCCCCAGCATTTT; CDR3aa: CASKGQSNQPQHF